This T cell receptor beta chain was retrieved from a study of shared clonotypes between healthy human individuals. Only in-frame clones appear in the TCRdb table, and some are missing; sequencing was by immunoSEQ multiplex PCR. Of around 510,000 clones in the sample, roughly 95% are singletons; the top ten hold approximately 0.067%. Between the trimmed V and J ends, which lost 5 bases and 6 bases, there was a span of 20 bases. Germline CDR1 is SNHLY and CDR2 is FYNNEI. The CDR3 runs to 16 residues. Sequenced input: naive CD4+ T cells sorted from blood. Stated subset: CD45RA+ positively selected. The chain combines TRBV2 with TRBJ1-5; no definite D call. The receptor was isolated from a woman aged 30 to 39 in good health. The DNA for the CDR3 is TGTGCCAGCAGTAGATCCGGGTCTGGGGAAGCTCAGCCCCAGCATTTT. This translates into CASSRSGSGEAQPQHF.